The next 26 T cell receptor beta chains were all read from a single sample in a study of blood T cell repertoires in COVID-19. Profiling relied on immunoSEQ multiplex PCR, and the TCRdb table lists in-frame clones only, not all of them. This repertoire shows fewer than 100,000 clones, roughly 80% found once; its top ten account for over 9%. Sequenced sample: peripheral blood. The receptors stem from a woman aged 70-85 years with acute or convalescent COVID-19.

This clone appeared a few times. J is TRBJ1-5 and V is TRBV28, with 7 bases lining up with TRBD1. The CDR3 loop spans 17 amino acids. The germline CDR1 and CDR2 sequences are MDHEN and SYDVKM. The J segment lost 0 bases and the V segment lost 2 bases, leaving 7 bases of the junction unmatched. The CDR3 coding sequence is TGTGCCAGCAGTTTACTTAGGACAGGTTTTAGCAATCAGCCCCAGCATTTT. Translated: CASSLLRTGFSNQPQHF.

This chain links TRBV19 with TRBJ1-2; perhaps TRBD1 as D (6 bases). The CDR3 extends over 11 amino acids. Germline assignment: CDR1 LNHDA and CDR2 SQIVND (reference sequence). Trimming left V 11 bases short and J 6 bases short, with 13 bases between. CDR3 loop: CAPCRTDGYTF. In DNA, the CDR3 is TGTGCCCCCTGTCGGACAGATGGCTACACCTTC. The full variable domain, completed using reference TRBV19 and TRBJ1-2, is DGGITQSPKYLFRKEGQNVTLSCEQNLNHDAMYWYRQDPGQGLRLIYYSQIVNDFQKGDIAEGYSVSREKKESFPLTVTSAQKNPTAFYLCAPCRTDGYTFGSGTRLTVV.

This sequence joins TRBV6-5 and TRBJ1-1; D gene ambiguous. The germline CDR1 and CDR2 sequences are MNHEY and SVGAGI. The V and J ends lost 4 bases and 0 bases respectively, with 12 bases between them. This CDR3 has 15 amino acids. CDR3 region: CASSSHGAVNTEAFF. The CDR3 coding sequence is TGTGCCAGCAGTTCTCATGGAGCAGTGAACACTGAAGCTTTCTTT.

The chain employs TRBV19 and TRBJ1-1; D is perhaps TRBD1 (6 bases). V lost 2 bases and J 5 bases, leaving 12 bases between the germline ends. Germline V CDR1 and CDR2: LNHDA, SQIVND (reference sequence). The length of the CDR3 is 14 residues. The CDR3 nucleotides read TGTGCCAGTAGTATAAAGCTAGGACAGACTGAAGCTTTCTTT. Translated: CASSIKLGQTEAFF.

The chain employs TRBV7-9 and TRBJ2-7; a weak D match, TRBD1 (6 bases). With 4 bases removed from V and 6 bases from J, the gap between germline ends came to 16 bases. Germline CDR1 is SEHNR and CDR2 is FQNEAQ (reference sequence). The length of the CDR3 is 14 residues. The CDR3 nucleotides are TGTGCCAGCAGCTCCTACCCTGACAGGTCCGAGCAGTACTTC. This gives the protein CASSSYPDRSEQYF.

In this sample, this clone turned up once. The rearrangement joins TRBV27 to TRBJ2-1, with TRBD2 as a possible D gene (6 bases). Germline CDR1 is MNHEY and CDR2 is SMNVEV (reference sequence). Trimming shortened V by 3 bases and J by 2 bases, and 11 bases separated the two germline ends. The CDR3 is 15 amino acids. CDR3 bases: TGTGCCAGCAGTTTCGTTCGGGGGACCTACAATGAGCAGTTCTTC. Protein sequence: CASSFVRGTYNEQFF.

V is TRBV6-2 or TRBV6-3 and J is TRBJ2-7, with D hard to call. The CDR3 covers 15 residues. Germline CDR1 is MNHEY and CDR2 is SVGEGT. V was cut by 0 bases and J by 2 bases, with 11 bases left in between. This chain's CDR3 is CASSYSRVTPYEQYF. Written as DNA, the CDR3 is TGTGCCAGCAGTTACTCTCGGGTTACTCCCTACGAGCAGTACTTC.

The chain joins TRBV3-1 (or the pseudogene TRBV3-2) to TRBJ2-5; the match to TRBD1 covers 7 bases. V was pared by 4 bases and J by 9 bases, with 8 bases of the junction left unmatched. Germline V gene sequence: CDR1 LGHDT, CDR2 YNNKEL (reference sequence). This CDR3 is 13 amino acids long. This chain's CDR3 is CASSPGTVQAQYF. CDR3 nucleotides: TGTGCCAGCAGCCCCGGGACAGTCCAGGCCCAGTACTTC.

This chain links TRBV3-1 (or the pseudogene TRBV3-2) with TRBJ2-5; 7 nucleotides line up with TRBD1. The V and J ends lost 3 bases and 0 bases, in that order; junction bases with no gene match: 7. The CDR3 runs to 16 residues. Germline V gives CDR1 LGHDT, CDR2 YNNKEL (reference sequence). The CDR3 bases are TGTGCCAGCAGCCATTCGGACAGGCCGTACCAAGAGACCCAGTACTTC. This sequence encodes CASSHSDRPYQETQYF.

This clone has just one count. V usage is TRBV30 and J usage is TRBJ1-6; 8 bases map to TRBD1. V lost 5 bases and J lost 9; bases outside the gene matches: 15. The CDR3 runs to 16 residues. Germline lookup yields CDR1 GTSNPN and CDR2 SVGIG (reference sequence). The CDR3 sequence: CAWSLTGTGSSSPLHF. The CDR3 DNA is TGTGCCTGGTCCTTAACCGGGACAGGTAGCAGTTCACCCCTCCACTTT.

This clone was seen a few times. The chain employs TRBV16 and TRBJ2-1, with TRBD1 identical over 10 bases. J lost 4 bases, V lost 2 bases, and 2 bases had no gene match. The CDR3 runs to 15 residues. Germline CDR1 and CDR2: KGHSY and FQNENV. The CDR3 here is CASSQRQGAYNEQFF. Written as DNA, the CDR3 is TGTGCCAGCAGCCAAAGACAGGGGGCTTACAATGAGCAGTTCTTC. Together with reference TRBV16 and TRBJ2-1, the CDR3 gives the full variable domain: GEEVAQTPKHLVRGEGQKAKLYCAPIKGHSYVFWYQQVLKNEFKFLISFQNENVFDETGMPKERFSAKCLPNSPCSLEIQATKLEDSAVYFCASSQRQGAYNEQFFGPGTRLTVL.

The chain combines TRBV7-3 with TRBJ1-1, with unresolved D. This CDR3 has 13 residues. Germline lookup yields CDR1 SGHTA and CDR2 FQGTGA. With 5 bases removed from V and 2 bases from J, the gap between germline ends came to 9 bases. CDR3 sequence: CASSIAPNTEAFF. CDR3 sequence (DNA): TGTGCCAGCAGCATAGCCCCCAACACTGAAGCTTTCTTT.

The chain links TRBV5-1 to TRBJ2-5; D ambiguous. Germline CDR1 reads SGHRS; CDR2 reads YFSETQ. There are 10 residues in the CDR3. V was cut by 8 bases and J by 7 bases, with 9 bases left in between. This CDR3 reads CASTPGTQYF. In nucleotides, the CDR3 is TGCGCCAGTACCCCGGGGACCCAGTACTTC.

Judged by abundance, this clone is hyperexpanded. The gene calls are TRBV5-6 and TRBJ2-7; D may be TRBD1 (6 bases). This CDR3 is 14 amino acids long. The germline V and J ends were trimmed by 0 bases and 5 bases, with 12 bases remaining between them. Germline V gives CDR1 SGHDT, CDR2 YYEEEE. For the CDR3, the DNA is TGTGCCAGCAGCTTGGGGACAGCCAAAAACGAGCAGTACTTC. Residues: CASSLGTAKNEQYF.

The rearrangement joins TRBV12-3 or TRBV12-4 to TRBJ1-2; TRBD1 agrees at 7 bases. Trimming at V came to 5 bases and at J to 7 bases, leaving 4 bases not matched to a gene. The CDR3 totals 12 residues. CDR3: CASSKGAGGYTF. CDR3 in DNA: TGTGCCAGCAGTAAGGGGGCTGGTGGCTACACCTTC.

The chain links TRBV7-9 to TRBJ1-3; D is unclear. The V gene lost 6 bases and the J gene lost 0 bases, with 18 bases spanning the gap. Germline loops: CDR1 SEHNR, CDR2 FQNEAQ (reference sequence). The CDR3 totals 17 residues. CDR3 nucleotides: TGTGCCAGCAGTATATCGGGGATGCGGGGCTCTGGAAACACCATATATTTT. It specifies CASSISGMRGSGNTIYF. Together with reference TRBV7-9 and TRBJ1-3, the CDR3 gives the full variable domain: DTGVSQNPRHKITKRGQNVTFRCDPISEHNRLYWYRQTLGQGPEFLTYFQNEAQLEKSRLLSDRFSAERPKGSFSTLEIQRTEQGDSAMYLCASSISGMRGSGNTIYFGEGSWLTVV.

Only one count was recorded for this clone. The rearrangement links TRBV7-2 to TRBJ2-7; 7 nucleotides agree with TRBD2. After removal of 2 bases from V and 5 bases from J, the junction contained 9 bases not matched to a gene. CDR1 and CDR2 (germline): SGHTA, FQGNSA. CDR3 length: 15 amino acids. The CDR3 DNA follows: TGTGCCAGCAGCTTACAGGCTAGCGGACCGGACGAGCAGTACTTC. Residues: CASSLQASGPDEQYF.

This clone was seen just once. This chain uses TRBV30 with TRBJ1-5, with 7 bases lining up with TRBD1. The CDR3 covers 13 residues. Germline CDR1 GTSNPN, CDR2 SVGIG (reference sequence). The V segment lost 5 bases and the J segment 4 bases; nucleotides outside the gene matches: 5. CDR3 protein: CAWQRDRNQPQHF. CDR3 bases: TGTGCCTGGCAAAGGGACAGAAATCAGCCCCAGCATTTT.

The chain couples TRBV19 to TRBJ2-7; TRBD1 aligns across 7 bases. CDR3 length: 14 residues. CDR1 LNHDA and CDR2 SQIVND come from the germline V gene (reference sequence). The trim removed 5 bases at V and 1 base at J, leaving 5 bases unmatched. The chain's CDR3 is CASSLRQGSYEQYF. The CDR3 bases are TGTGCCAGTAGTCTTCGACAGGGATCCTACGAGCAGTACTTC.

The chain uses TRBV2 and TRBJ1-5, with 8 bases lining up with TRBD1. This CDR3 region has 14 residues. Germline V lookup: CDR1 SNHLY, CDR2 FYNNEI. V shed 6 bases, J shed 2 bases, and the junction held 3 bases outside the gene matches. CDR3 nucleotide sequence: TGTGCCAGCAGGGGGGGACAGGGCAATCAGCCCCAGCATTTT. Amino acids: CASRGGQGNQPQHF.

The chain carries TRBV28 and TRBJ1-2; 9 bases match TRBD1. The CDR3 runs 15 residues. Germline CDR1 and CDR2: MDHEN and SYDVKM. V shed 7 bases and J 7 bases; nucleotides not matched to a gene: 13. This CDR3 reads CASMFRAGQGSGYTF. Here the CDR3 DNA reads TGTGCCAGCATGTTTCGAGCCGGACAGGGGTCTGGCTACACCTTC.

The rearrangement joins TRBV30 to TRBJ1-6, with a possible D match to TRBD1 (5 bases). This CDR3 spans 14 amino acids. Deletions cut 0 bases from V and 8 bases from J, with 11 bases between. Germline values: CDR1 GTSNPN, CDR2 SVGIG (reference sequence). CDR3 in amino acids: CAWSVARVDSPLHF. The CDR3 bases are TGTGCCTGGAGTGTTGCCAGGGTCGATTCACCCCTCCACTTT.

The rearrangement uses TRBV30 and TRBJ1-5, with D perhaps TRBD1 (5 bases). Trimming stripped 5 bases from V and 9 bases from J, with 11 bases between. Germline CDR1 is GTSNPN and CDR2 is SVGIG (reference sequence). The CDR3 runs to 11 residues. CDR3 bases: TGTGCCTGGTCCAGGGAAGGGCCCCAGCATTTT. Protein: CAWSREGPQHF.

This clone is deemed medium-sized. CDR3 amino acids: CASSDGGAYNEQFF. CDR3 coding DNA: TGTGCCAGCAGTGACGGGGGGGCCTACAATGAGCAGTTCTTC. The rearrangement uses TRBV6-4 and TRBJ2-1, with 7 nucleotides matching TRBD2. Germline V CDR1 and CDR2: MRHNA, SNTAGT. Trimming removed 2 bases from V and 2 bases from J; junction bases left unmatched: 0. The CDR3 runs to 14 residues.

The V call is TRBV10-3, the J call TRBJ1-2, with a possible D match to TRBD1 (6 bases). The CDR3 has 12 residues. CDR1 ENHRY and CDR2 SYGVKD come from the germline V gene. V lost 2 bases and J 7 bases, leaving 8 bases between the germline ends. The CDR3 is CAISEGTSGYTF. CDR3 sequence (DNA): TGTGCCATCAGTGAGGGGACATCTGGCTACACCTTC.

This clone was counted a single time. V usage is TRBV2 and J usage is TRBJ2-5; 9 positions agree with TRBD2. CDR3 length: 15 amino acids. Germline lookup yields CDR1 SNHLY and CDR2 FYNNEI. Trimming took 3 bases from V and 3 from J; bases not matched to a gene: 5. CDR3 bases: TGTGCCAGCAGTGAGTCAGTAGCGGGAGAAGAGACCCAGTACTTC. Translated: CASSESVAGEETQYF.